This TCR beta chain was recovered during a study of blood T cell repertoires in COVID-19. In the original workflow: Amplification of reference gene primers was used by the study to estimate nucleated cell counts. Using immunoSEQ multiplex PCR, the repertoire was profiled, and TCRdb retains in-frame clones only, with some absent. The DNA was the basis for D and trimming; V, J and clone size are from that table. The table has 260,000 or so clones, roughly four fifths seen once. With 6 bases removed from V and 4 bases from J, the gap between germline ends came to 19 bases. This CDR3 is built from 15 residues. Germline V gives CDR1 MNHEY, CDR2 SVGAGI.

This clonotype was obtained from a woman aged 35 to 49 who had been exposed to COVID-19. The specimen sequenced was PBMCs or T cells enriched from blood (not recorded which). V and J are TRBV6-5 and TRBJ2-7; tentatively, D is TRBD1 (7 bases). CDR3 in amino acids: CASRHPLAGGYEQYF. The CDR3 DNA reads TGTGCCAGCAGACATCCCCTCGCAGGGGGGTACGAGCAGTACTTC.